Each of the 12 T cell receptor beta chains below was sequenced from the same sample in a study of human T cells and chemical hapten exposure. TCRdb fed the RACE reads into MiXCR, producing one record per CDR3 protein. The profile shows about 180,000 distinct CDR3 sequences, around 30% of them singletons. Sample time point: pre-sensitization, week 0. Treatment given: therapeutic diphenylcyclopropenone sensitization with weekly scalp DPC. This specimen was whole blood, taken in connection with sensitization to the hapten diphenylcyclopropenone (DPC). The receptors stem from a woman aged 25 to 39 with alopecia areata. Some clones in this sample may be carry-over from other donors' samples.

This clonotype was seen a handful of times. The rearrangement links TRBV6-2 or TRBV6-3 to TRBJ1-3, with a tentative D call TRBD1 (5 bases). The germline gives CDR1 MNHEY, CDR2 SVGEGT. The CDR3 runs to 14 residues. V was trimmed by 4 bases and J by 0 bases, leaving 7 bases between them. CDR3 DNA sequence: TGTGCCAGCAGTTCGACAGCCTCTGGAAACACCATATATTTT. Its translation is CASSSTASGNTIYF.

The CDR3: CSVGRREETQYF. CDR3 nucleotides: TGCAGCGTTGGGCGTAGGGAAGAGACCCAGTACTTC. This chain links TRBV29-1 with TRBJ2-5; D unresolved. The CDR3 spans 12 residues. Germline CDR1 is SQVTM and CDR2 is ANQGSEA. With 4 bases removed from V and 3 bases from J, the gap between germline ends came to 9 bases.

Here the CDR3 DNA reads TGTGCCAGCAGCACAAGGACTAGCGGGAGAGTGGGTGAGCAGTTCTTC. Its translation: CASSTRTSGRVGEQFF. V usage is TRBV11-2 and J usage is TRBJ2-1; 13 nucleotides agree with TRBD2. CDR1 SGHAT and CDR2 FQNNGV come from the germline V gene. This CDR3 comprises 16 residues. The V segment lost 5 bases and the J segment 9 bases; nucleotides outside the gene matches: 10.

In this sample, this clonotype turned up a few times. This chain links TRBV28 with TRBJ2-5; D is perhaps TRBD2 (5 bases). The CDR3 runs to 14 residues. CDR1 MDHEN and CDR2 SYDVKM come from the germline V gene. V gave up 6 bases and J gave up 0 bases, with 11 bases separating them. The CDR3 nucleotides are TGTGCCAGCAGCGGACTGTCGTACCAAGAGACCCAGTACTTC. Its translation is CASSGLSYQETQYF.

This clonotype was found a few times. The rearrangement links TRBV28 to TRBJ2-7; 7 positions agree with TRBD1. The CDR3 has 19 amino acids. V gave up 4 bases and J gave up 2 bases; unmatched junction bases: 20. CDR1 and CDR2 (germline): MDHEN, SYDVKM. The CDR3 DNA sequence: TGTGCCAGCAGTTCTTTTCCGGGACAGCCTCCTTCGCGTCCCTACGAGCAGTACTTC. It is translated as CASSSFPGQPPSRPYEQYF.

This clonotype was counted a single time. This chain links TRBV12-3 or TRBV12-4 with TRBJ1-1, with D tentatively TRBD1 (6 bases). The CDR3 loop spans 15 amino acids. Trimming stripped 6 bases from V and 8 bases from J, with 22 bases between. The CDR3 nucleotides read TGTGCCAGCAGCCCTAAGGACAGTCCACCCACAGAAGCTTTCTTT. Amino acids: CASSPKDSPPTEAFF.

The chain recombines TRBV4-1 with TRBJ2-2; D gene unclear. This CDR3 is built from 14 residues. V was cut by 0 bases and J by 1 base, with 3 bases left in between. Germline CDR1 is MGHRA and CDR2 is YSYEKL. The CDR3 DNA reads TGCGCCAGCAGCCAAGAGAAGAACACCGGGGAGCTGTTTTTT. Its protein is CASSQEKNTGELFF.

The rearrangement uses TRBV6-6 and TRBJ1-2, with a possible D match to TRBD1 (6 bases). This CDR3 is built from 14 residues. CDR1 is MNHNY and CDR2 is SVGAGI in the germline V gene (reference sequence). V was cut by 2 bases and J by 4 bases, with 11 bases left in between. The CDR3 sequence: CASSYGTLLYGYTF. CDR3 coding DNA: TGTGCCAGCAGTTACGGGACACTTCTCTATGGCTACACCTTC.

This clonotype was recorded a few times. The chain joins TRBV18 to TRBJ1-1, with 7 bases matching TRBD1. Germline assignment: CDR1 KGHSH and CDR2 LQKENI. V trimming: 3 bases; J trimming: 7 bases; junction bases outside the gene matches: 5. The CDR3 extends over 13 amino acids. CDR3 in DNA: TGTGCCAGCTCACCCGCCCCAGGGGGTGAAGCTTTCTTT. The encoded protein is CASSPAPGGEAFF. The full variable domain, its missing parts supplied by reference TRBV18 and TRBJ1-1, is NAGVMQNPRHLVRRRGQEARLRCSPMKGHSHVYWYRQLPEEGLKFMVYLQKENIIDESGMPKERFSAEFPKEGPSILRIQQVVRGDSAAYFCASSPAPGGEAFFGQGTRLTVV.

This chain uses TRBV5-4 with TRBJ2-5, with D uncertain. Trimming removed 1 base at V and 4 bases at J, with 8 bases between. The CDR3 covers 13 residues. The V gene's germline CDR1 is SGHNT and CDR2 YYREEE (reference sequence). CDR3 nucleotides: TGTGCCAGCAGCTTGTACCTTCTAGAGACCCAGTACTTC. The encoded protein is CASSLYLLETQYF. Full variable domain (outside the CDR3, taken from reference TRBV5-4 and TRBJ2-5): ETGVTQSPTHLIKTRGQQVTLRCSSQSGHNTVSWYQQALGQGPQFIFQYYREEENGRGNFPPRFSGLQFPNYSSELNVNALELDDSALYLCASSLYLLETQYFGPGTRLLVL.

This chain uses TRBV11-1 with TRBJ2-3, with no clear D. Germline V gene lookup returns CDR1 SGHAT and CDR2 FQDESV (reference sequence). V lost 6 bases to trimming and J lost 1 base, with 17 bases between them. The CDR3 length is 16 residues. CDR3 sequence: CASSQTWDSGTDTQYF. The CDR3 nucleotides read TGTGCCAGCAGTCAAACTTGGGATTCGGGCACAGATACGCAGTATTTT.

The chain is built from TRBV12-3 or TRBV12-4 and TRBJ1-2; 9 nucleotides match TRBD1. After removal of 5 bases from V and 4 bases from J, the junction contained 5 bases not matched to a gene. This CDR3 is 14 amino acids long. The CDR3 nucleotides read TGTGCCAGCAGTGACAGGGGGACTGGCTATGGCTACACCTTC. It encodes CASSDRGTGYGYTF.